This T cell receptor (beta chain) was recorded in a study of Ad26.COV2.S vaccination and SARS-CoV-2 variants. Study in general: The donor belonged to the COV1001 Ad26.COV2.S trial arm. Intramuscular Ad26.COV2.S doses were given once or twice, 56 days apart.

Stated treatment: around 19 received Ad26.COV2.S at low or high dose, single or two shots; about 5 received placebo; per-sample allocation not given. After the first vaccine or placebo injection, samples were drawn on day 63. Aged 18-55 years, donor was enrolled in Boston around 2020. Wuhan-strain SARS-CoV-2 spike was expressed by the Ad26 vector that made up the vaccine. This table comes from immunoSEQ multiplex PCR, and its TCRdb copy is limited to in-frame clones, with some not included. The sample lists some 300,000 clones; 85% were seen once. V lost 4 bases to trimming and J lost 1 base, with 8 bases between them. From germline, CDR1 is LGHDT and CDR2 YNNKEL (reference sequence). The CDR3 runs to 15 residues. A few counts support this clone.

The clonotype comes from a person between 18 and 59 years old who received the Ad26.COV2.S COVID-19 vaccine or a placebo. Sequencing was performed on peripheral blood, taken in a trial of Ad26.COV2.S vaccine versus placebo. V gene TRBV3-1 (or the pseudogene TRBV3-2) combines with J gene TRBJ2-6; D is unclear. This CDR3 reads CASSPRPSGANVLTF. CDR3 in DNA: TGTGCCAGCAGCCCCCGGCCGTCTGGGGCCAACGTCCTGACTTTC.